What follows are 8 T cell receptor beta chains derived from one specimen sequenced in a study of long-term antiretroviral therapy in people with HIV. Version v3.0 of the immunoSEQ assay ran at survey level. Assay used: immunoSEQ multiplex PCR; TCRdb lists only in-frame clones, some missing. Of around 22,000 clones in the sample, 90% to 95% were seen once. Sample: unsorted PBMCs, taken about 5 years after starting antiretroviral therapy. All receptors come from a woman between 45 and 60 years old with HIV.

CDR3: CASSQRTVGGREQFF. Here the CDR3 DNA reads TGCGCCAGCAGCCAAAGGACAGTGGGAGGCAGGGAGCAGTTCTTC. J is TRBJ2-1 and V is TRBV5-1, with D perhaps assigned TRBD1 or TRBD2 (6 bases each). The CDR3 length is 15 residues. Germline V gene data show CDR1 as SGHRS and CDR2 as YFSETQ. Trimming shortened V by 4 bases and J by 10 bases, and 21 bases separated the two germline ends. Using reference TRBV5-1 and TRBJ2-1 for the parts outside the CDR3, the full variable domain is KAGVTQTPRYLIKTRGQQVTLSCSPISGHRSVSWYQQTPGQGLQFLFEYFSETQRNKGNFPGRFSGRQFSNSRSEMNVSTLELGDSALYLCASSQRTVGGREQFFGPGTRLTVL.

In this sample, this clone turned up once. The chain has TRBV2 and TRBJ2-2; 8 positions agree with TRBD1. V shed 6 bases, J shed 5 bases, and the junction held 8 bases outside the gene matches. Germline V gene sequence: CDR1 SNHLY, CDR2 FYNNEI. This CDR3 contains 15 residues. This CDR3 reads CASRLQGAPTGELFF. In DNA, the CDR3 is TGTGCCAGCAGACTCCAGGGGGCGCCGACCGGGGAGCTGTTTTTT.

This chain joins TRBV6-4 and TRBJ1-3; D call uncertain. Germline CDR1 is MRHNA and CDR2 is SNTAGT. V lost 6 bases and J lost 3, with 9 bases in between. The CDR3 consists of 13 residues. Written as DNA, the CDR3 is TGTGCCAGCAGCCAGGACGGTGGAAACACCATATATTTT. It translates to CASSQDGGNTIYF.

This chain joins TRBV27 and TRBJ2-1; TRBD2 matches at 8 bases. V was pared by 4 bases and J by 8 bases, with 10 bases of the junction left unmatched. This CDR3 is built from 15 residues. Germline V CDR1 and CDR2: MNHEY, SMNVEV (reference sequence). CDR3 bases: TGTGCCAGCAGTTATCGCAGCGGGAGAAAGGATGAGCAGTTCTTC. Protein: CASSYRSGRKDEQFF.

The chain couples TRBV7-9 to TRBJ2-1, with TRBD2 as a possible D gene (5 bases). The CDR3 loop spans 16 amino acids. Trimming took off 0 bases at V and 2 bases at J, with 11 bases between the two ends. Germline assignment: CDR1 SEHNR and CDR2 FQNEAQ (reference sequence). The CDR3 bases are TGTGCCAGCAGCTTAGCGAGGGCTACAACCTACAATGAGCAGTTCTTC. Translated: CASSLARATTYNEQFF.

The V gene is TRBV5-1, the J gene TRBJ2-7, with 9 bases lining up with TRBD2. Germline V gene sequence: CDR1 SGHRS, CDR2 YFSETQ. This CDR3 has 14 amino acids. J was trimmed by 4 bases and V by 1 base; bases with no gene match: 3. This CDR3 is CASSLISGRYEQYF. In DNA, the CDR3 is TGCGCCAGCAGCTTGATCAGCGGGAGGTACGAGCAGTACTTC.

The J gene is TRBJ1-5, the V gene TRBV19, with 10 bases matching TRBD1. CDR1 and CDR2 from the germline V gene are LNHDA and SQIVND (reference sequence). J lost 8 bases, V lost 7 bases, and 11 bases had no gene match. This CDR3 comprises 15 residues. The CDR3: CASTTATGGMEPQHF. The CDR3 bases are TGTGCCAGTACCACAGCGACAGGGGGCATGGAGCCCCAGCATTTT.

This clone has just one count. This chain joins TRBV6-6 and TRBJ2-3, with a possible D match to TRBD2 (5 bases). Between the trimmed V and J ends, which lost 5 bases and 2 bases, there was a span of 17 bases. CDR1 is MNHNY, CDR2 SVGAGI, per germline (reference sequence). CDR3 length equals 16 residues. CDR3 loop: CASSRTPTSNTDTQYF. CDR3 bases: TGTGCCAGCAGTCGAACCCCAACTAGTAACACAGATACGCAGTATTTT.